The 20 T cell receptor beta chains below come from one sample, sequenced in a study of cytomegalovirus exposure and HLA in healthy donors. PCR used 60 Vbeta primers and 13 Jbeta primers. Profiling relied on immunoSEQ multiplex PCR, and the TCRdb table lists in-frame clones only, not all of them. The repertoire holds 160,000 or so clones, approximately 80% seen once, with 6.3% in the top ten. Sequenced: PBMCs. These receptors all stem from a male donor in good health and CMV-seropositive.

The rearrangement joins TRBV19 to TRBJ2-4, with D possibly TRBD2 on 5 matching bases. V shed 5 bases and J shed 8 bases, with 16 bases lying between them. CDR3 length: 14 residues. Germline CDR1 and CDR2: LNHDA and SQIVND (reference sequence). The CDR3 DNA reads TGTGCCAGTAGTTTTTCGACCTTGAGGGACATTCAGTACTTC. Amino acid sequence: CASSFSTLRDIQYF.

This clone has just a few counts. The chain couples TRBV27 to TRBJ1-2; TRBD1 might be the D (6 bases). The CDR3 length is 14 residues. Germline CDR1 MNHEY, CDR2 SMNVEV (reference sequence). V dropped 3 bases and J dropped 8 bases, with 16 bases sitting between them. CDR3 DNA: TGTGCCAGCAGTTTCTCAGGGGCCCTGGGCGGCTACACCTTC. Protein product: CASSFSGALGGYTF.

This clone was observed a single time. The chain carries TRBV27 and TRBJ2-7; no clear D. The CDR3 consists of 13 residues. The V and J ends lost 3 bases and 6 bases respectively, with 12 bases between them. Germline V lookup: CDR1 MNHEY, CDR2 SMNVEV (reference sequence). Written as DNA, the CDR3 is TGTGCCAGCAGTTTGGCTAAGACGGGCGAGCAGTACTTC. Its protein is CASSLAKTGEQYF.

The V call is TRBV4-1, the J call TRBJ2-7; D is unresolved. CDR3 length: 15 amino acids. V lost 1 base, J lost 5 bases, and 15 bases lay in between. Germline V CDR1 and CDR2: MGHRA, YSYEKL. CDR3: CASSQATGAVDEQYF. The CDR3 DNA follows: TGCGCCAGCAGCCAAGCGACCGGAGCCGTCGACGAGCAGTACTTC.

This rearrangement joins TRBV6-5 to TRBJ1-2; possible D gene TRBD1, 6 bases. V was shortened by 5 bases and J by 5 bases, with 18 bases between the two germline ends. There are 15 residues in the CDR3. Germline V gene sequence: CDR1 MNHEY, CDR2 SVGAGI. The DNA for the CDR3 is TGTGCCAGCAGTCATGGGGCGGGGGGCGCTTATGGCTACACCTTC. Its protein product is CASSHGAGGAYGYTF.

The chain combines TRBV27 with TRBJ2-5, with 11 bases aligning to TRBD1. The J call is in doubt because the DNA end fits TRBJ2-7 better. Looked up from germline, CDR1 is MNHEY and CDR2 is SMNVEV (reference sequence). The length of the CDR3 is 16 residues. The CDR3 region is CASRDTPGQGEYEQYF. CDR3 bases: TGTGCCAGCAGAGATACACCGGGACAGGGGGAGTACGAGCAGTACTTC.

This clone was detected only once. The chain's CDR3 is CASSKRLDSYNEQFF. DNA for the CDR3: TGTGCCAGCAGCAAAAGACTAGATTCCTACAATGAGCAGTTCTTC. The rearrangement uses TRBV7-9 and TRBJ2-1; tentatively, D is TRBD2 (6 bases). The CDR3 length is 15 residues. Germline CDR1 is SEHNR and CDR2 is FQNEAQ (reference sequence). The V end was cut by 5 bases, the J end by 1 base, with 12 bases between. Full variable domain (remainder filled in from reference TRBV7-9 and TRBJ2-1): DTGVSQNPRHKITKRGQNVTFRCDPISEHNRLYWYRQTLGQGPEFLTYFQNEAQLEKSRLLSDRFSAERPKGSFSTLEIQRTEQGDSAMYLCASSKRLDSYNEQFFGPGTRLTVL.

Written as DNA, the CDR3 is TGTGCCAGCAGCTTAGGGGTACAGGGAGAGTACTTC. It encodes CASSLGVQGEYF. The V and J genes are TRBV13 and TRBJ2-7; tentative D call: TRBD1 (6 bases). CDR1 and CDR2 from the germline V gene are PRHDT and FYEKMQ (reference sequence). V lost 0 bases and J lost 11, with 11 bases in between. The CDR3 consists of 12 residues.

The V call is TRBV2, the J call TRBJ2-2; 9 nucleotides line up with TRBD2. The V segment lost 9 bases and the J segment 2 bases; nucleotides outside the gene matches: 4. This CDR3 is 14 amino acids long. CDR1 is SNHLY and CDR2 is FYNNEI in the germline V gene. As DNA, the CDR3 is TGTGCCAGTGAGACTAGCGGTAACACCGGGGAGCTGTTTTTT. Protein product: CASETSGNTGELFF.

The chain joins TRBV7-3 to TRBJ2-2; 14 nucleotides line up with TRBD2. Germline-derived CDR1 and CDR2 are SGHTA and FQGTGA. J was trimmed by 0 bases and V by 7 bases; bases with no gene match: 7. The CDR3 is made up of 18 amino acids. This CDR3 reads CASIRTSGRPANTGELFF. In DNA form, the CDR3 reads TGTGCCAGCATCAGGACTAGCGGGAGGCCCGCGAACACCGGGGAGCTGTTTTTT.

The chain links TRBV11-3 to TRBJ1-1; D call uncertain. The germline gives CDR1 SGHNT, CDR2 YENEEA. V lost 1 base, J lost 1 base, and 7 bases lay in between. The CDR3 consists of 14 residues. For the CDR3, the DNA is TGTGCCAGCAGCTTAGGGCGGGAGAACACTGAAGCTTTCTTT. Translated: CASSLGRENTEAFF.

This sequence joins TRBV5-1 and TRBJ2-7; tentatively, D is TRBD1 (5 bases). V was shortened by 3 bases and J by 0 bases, with 10 bases between the two germline ends. Germline V gene data show CDR1 as SGHRS and CDR2 as YFSETQ. This CDR3 is 14 amino acids long. In DNA form, the CDR3 reads TGCGCCAGCAGCTACGACAGTAGCTCCTACGAGCAGTACTTC. Translating it yields CASSYDSSSYEQYF.

This sequence joins TRBV7-8 and TRBJ2-1, with 9 bases identical to TRBD2. Germline V gene data show CDR1 as SGHVS and CDR2 as FQNEAQ. V was clipped by 3 bases and J by 8 bases; unmatched bases: 11. This CDR3 comprises 16 residues. The CDR3 region has the DNA TGTGCCAGCAGCTTCCCGAGGATAGCGGGAGCACATGAGCAGTTCTTC. Amino acid sequence: CASSFPRIAGAHEQFF.

Regarding this clone: An end of the junction differs from the germline gene, which may be a read error. The rearrangement uses TRBV11-2 and TRBJ2-7; TRBD2 matches 9 bases. In germline, CDR1 is SGHAT, CDR2 FQNNGV. This CDR3 spans 14 amino acids. The CDR3 nucleotides are TGTGCCAGCAGCATAGAGAGCGGGAGGTATGAGCAGTACTTC. Amino acids: CASSIESGRYEQYF.

V is TRBV5-5 and J is TRBJ1-5; D uncertain. Germline CDR1 and CDR2: SGHKS and YYEKEE (reference sequence). The ends were cut back, 4 bases at V and 5 bases at J, with 10 bases in the middle. CDR3 size: 13 residues. CDR3 nucleotides: TGTGCCAGCAGCCCCTCCCCCGATCAGCCCCAGCATTTT. As protein: CASSPSPDQPQHF.

V and J are TRBV11-2 and TRBJ2-2; the match to TRBD2 covers 10 bases. With V trimmed by 3 bases and J by 6 bases, 13 bases remained unmatched. The CDR3 is made up of 18 amino acids. Per germline, CDR1 SGHAT and CDR2 FQNNGV. The CDR3 loop reads CASSFGSGRTILSGELFF. The CDR3 region has the DNA TGTGCCAGCAGCTTCGGTAGCGGGAGGACAATATTGTCCGGGGAGCTGTTTTTT.

This chain joins TRBV7-9 and TRBJ1-5; D might be TRBD1 (5 bases). V shed 4 bases and J shed 6 bases, with 13 bases lying between them. The V gene's germline CDR1 is SEHNR and CDR2 FQNEAQ (reference sequence). CDR3 length: 14 residues. The DNA for the CDR3 is TGTGCCAGCAGCTCACAAGGGGAACTTCAGCCCCAGCATTTT. Its protein product is CASSSQGELQPQHF.

J is TRBJ2-1 and V is TRBV7-9; possible D gene TRBD1, 5 bases. Trimming shortened V by 1 base and J by 7 bases, and 5 bases separated the two germline ends. CDR1 is SEHNR and CDR2 is FQNEAQ in the germline V gene (reference sequence). The CDR3 runs 12 residues. In DNA form, the CDR3 reads TGTGCCAGCAGCTTAGAGGGGAATGAGCAGTTCTTC. Its protein product is CASSLEGNEQFF.

This clone was counted only a few times. The gene calls are TRBV19 and TRBJ2-1; TRBD2 matches at 8 bases. From germline, CDR1 is LNHDA and CDR2 SQIVND (reference sequence). The ends lost 5 bases at V and 9 bases at J; junction bases unmatched: 15. This CDR3 has 16 residues. CDR3 region: CASSVSGLASRVEQFF. DNA of the CDR3: TGTGCCAGTAGTGTTTCCGGACTAGCCTCCCGGGTTGAGCAGTTCTTC. The variable domain in full, completed from reference TRBV19 and TRBJ2-1, reads DGGITQSPKYLFRKEGQNVTLSCEQNLNHDAMYWYRQDPGQGLRLIYYSQIVNDFQKGDIAEGYSVSREKKESFPLTVTSAQKNPTAFYLCASSVSGLASRVEQFFGPGTRLTVL.

As regards this clone: Germline and junction disagree at one end, which may indicate a read error. This chain links TRBV7-9 with TRBJ2-2; no clear D gene. Germline loops: CDR1 SEHNR, CDR2 FQNEAQ (reference sequence). There are 18 residues in the CDR3. The CDR3 is CSSSLATFPLSNTGELFF. DNA of the CDR3: TGTTCCAGCAGCTTAGCCACATTCCCCTTGTCAAACACCGGGGAGCTGTTTTTT.